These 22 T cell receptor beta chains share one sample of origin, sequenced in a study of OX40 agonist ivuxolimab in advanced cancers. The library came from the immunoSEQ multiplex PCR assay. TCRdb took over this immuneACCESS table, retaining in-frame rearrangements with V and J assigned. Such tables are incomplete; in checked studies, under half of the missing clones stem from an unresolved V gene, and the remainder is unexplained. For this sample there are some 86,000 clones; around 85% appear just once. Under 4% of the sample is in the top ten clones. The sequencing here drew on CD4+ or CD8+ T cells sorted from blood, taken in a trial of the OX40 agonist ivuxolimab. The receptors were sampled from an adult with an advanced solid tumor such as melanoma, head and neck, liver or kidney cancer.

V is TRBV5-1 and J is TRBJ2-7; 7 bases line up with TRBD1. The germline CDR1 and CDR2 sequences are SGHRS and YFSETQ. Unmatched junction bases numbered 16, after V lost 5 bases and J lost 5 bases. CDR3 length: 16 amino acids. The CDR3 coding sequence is TGCGCCAGCAGGGGGAGTGACAGGGCGACGAGGCACGAGCAGTACTTC. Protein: CASRGSDRATRHEQYF. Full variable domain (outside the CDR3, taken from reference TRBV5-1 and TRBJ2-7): KAGVTQTPRYLIKTRGQQVTLSCSPISGHRSVSWYQQTPGQGLQFLFEYFSETQRNKGNFPGRFSGRQFSNSRSEMNVSTLELGDSALYLCASRGSDRATRHEQYFGPGTRLTVT.

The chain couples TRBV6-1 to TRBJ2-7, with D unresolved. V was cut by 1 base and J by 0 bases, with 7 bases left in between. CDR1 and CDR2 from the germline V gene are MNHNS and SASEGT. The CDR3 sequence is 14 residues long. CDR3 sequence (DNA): TGTGCCAGCAGTGAAGGCGGCGGCTCCTACGAGCAGTACTTC. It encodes CASSEGGGSYEQYF.

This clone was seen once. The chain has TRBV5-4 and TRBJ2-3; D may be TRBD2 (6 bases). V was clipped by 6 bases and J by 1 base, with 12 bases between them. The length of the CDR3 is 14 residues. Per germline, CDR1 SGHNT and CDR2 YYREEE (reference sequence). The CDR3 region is CASTPRDRTDTQYF. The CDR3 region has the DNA TGTGCCAGCACGCCGCGGGACCGCACAGATACGCAGTATTTT.

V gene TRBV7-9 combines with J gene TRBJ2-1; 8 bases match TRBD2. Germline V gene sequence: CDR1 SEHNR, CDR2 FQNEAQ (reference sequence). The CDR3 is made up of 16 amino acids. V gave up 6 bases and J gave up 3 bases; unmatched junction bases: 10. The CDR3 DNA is TGTGCCAGCAGGCCAGTGAGAGCGGGAGACTACAATGAGCAGTTCTTC. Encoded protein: CASRPVRAGDYNEQFF. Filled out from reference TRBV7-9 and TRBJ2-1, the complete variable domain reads DTGVSQNPRHKITKRGQNVTFRCDPISEHNRLYWYRQTLGQGPEFLTYFQNEAQLEKSRLLSDRFSAERPKGSFSTLEIQRTEQGDSAMYLCASRPVRAGDYNEQFFGPGTRLTVL.

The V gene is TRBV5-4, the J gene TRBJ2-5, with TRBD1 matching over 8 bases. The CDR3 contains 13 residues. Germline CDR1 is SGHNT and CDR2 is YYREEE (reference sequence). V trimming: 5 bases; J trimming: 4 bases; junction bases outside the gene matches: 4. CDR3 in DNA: TGTGCCAGCAGACTTACAGGGGGAGAGACCCAGTACTTC. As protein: CASRLTGGETQYF. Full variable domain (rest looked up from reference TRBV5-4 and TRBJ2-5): ETGVTQSPTHLIKTRGQQVTLRCSSQSGHNTVSWYQQALGQGPQFIFQYYREEENGRGNFPPRFSGLQFPNYSSELNVNALELDDSALYLCASRLTGGETQYFGPGTRLLVL.

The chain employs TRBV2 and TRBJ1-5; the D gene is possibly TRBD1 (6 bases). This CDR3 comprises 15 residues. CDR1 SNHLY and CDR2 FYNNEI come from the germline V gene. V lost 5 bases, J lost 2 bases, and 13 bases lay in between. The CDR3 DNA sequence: TGTGCCAGCAGTACAGGACAGCCTCGCAATCAGCCCCAGCATTTT. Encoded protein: CASSTGQPRNQPQHF.

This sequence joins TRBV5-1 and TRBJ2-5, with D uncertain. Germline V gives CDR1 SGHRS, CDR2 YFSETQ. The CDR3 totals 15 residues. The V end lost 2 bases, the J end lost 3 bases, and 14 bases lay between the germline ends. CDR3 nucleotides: TGCGCCAGCAGCTTCCGTCAGGAATCCGAAGAGACCCAGTACTTC. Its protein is CASSFRQESEETQYF.

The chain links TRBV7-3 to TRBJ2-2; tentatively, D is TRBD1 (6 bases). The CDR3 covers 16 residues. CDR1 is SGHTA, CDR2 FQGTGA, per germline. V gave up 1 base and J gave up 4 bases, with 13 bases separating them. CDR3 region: CASSLNPSGVTGELFF. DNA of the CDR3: TGTGCCAGCAGCTTAAACCCCTCAGGGGTCACCGGGGAGCTGTTTTTT.

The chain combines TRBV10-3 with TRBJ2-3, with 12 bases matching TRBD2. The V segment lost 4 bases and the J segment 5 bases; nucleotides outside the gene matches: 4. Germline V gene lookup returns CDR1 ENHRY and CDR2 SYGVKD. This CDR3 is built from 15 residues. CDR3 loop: CAISGLAGDEDTQYF. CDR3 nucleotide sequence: TGTGCCATCAGTGGACTAGCGGGAGACGAAGATACGCAGTATTTT.

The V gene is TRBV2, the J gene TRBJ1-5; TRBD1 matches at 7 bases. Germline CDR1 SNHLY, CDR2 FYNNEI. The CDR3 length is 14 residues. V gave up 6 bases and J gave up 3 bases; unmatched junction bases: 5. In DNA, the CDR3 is TGTGCCAGCAGCCGGGACAGCCTCAATCAGCCCCAGCATTTT. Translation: CASSRDSLNQPQHF. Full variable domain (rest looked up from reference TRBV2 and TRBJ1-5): EPEVTQTPSHQVTQMGQEVILRCVPISNHLYFYWYRQILGQKVEFLVSFYNNEISEKSEIFDDQFSVERPDGSNFTLKIRSTKLEDSAMYFCASSRDSLNQPQHFGDGTRLSIL.

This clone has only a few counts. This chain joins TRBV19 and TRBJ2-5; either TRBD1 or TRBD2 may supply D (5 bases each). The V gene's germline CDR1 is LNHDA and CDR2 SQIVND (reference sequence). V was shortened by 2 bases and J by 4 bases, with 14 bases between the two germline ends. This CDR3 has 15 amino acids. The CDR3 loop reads CASSISRGDGETQYF. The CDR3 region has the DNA TGTGCCAGTAGTATAAGCAGAGGGGATGGAGAGACCCAGTACTTC.

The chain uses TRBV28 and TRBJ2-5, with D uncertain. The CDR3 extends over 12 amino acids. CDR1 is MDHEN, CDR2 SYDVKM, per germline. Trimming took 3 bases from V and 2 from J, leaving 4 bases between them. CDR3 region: CASSFLQETQYF. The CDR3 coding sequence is TGTGCCAGCAGTTTCCTACAAGAGACCCAGTACTTC.

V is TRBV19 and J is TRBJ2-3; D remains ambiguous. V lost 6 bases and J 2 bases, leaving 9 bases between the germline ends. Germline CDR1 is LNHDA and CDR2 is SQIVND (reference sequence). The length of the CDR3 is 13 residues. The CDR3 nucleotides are TGTGCCAGTAGCCAGACACACACAGATACGCAGTATTTT. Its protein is CASSQTHTDTQYF.

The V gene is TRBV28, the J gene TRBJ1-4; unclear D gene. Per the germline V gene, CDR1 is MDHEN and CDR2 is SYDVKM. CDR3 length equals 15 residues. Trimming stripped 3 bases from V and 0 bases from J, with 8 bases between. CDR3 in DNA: TGTGCCAGCAGTTTTACGGACTCAACTAATGAAAAACTGTTTTTT. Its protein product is CASSFTDSTNEKLFF.

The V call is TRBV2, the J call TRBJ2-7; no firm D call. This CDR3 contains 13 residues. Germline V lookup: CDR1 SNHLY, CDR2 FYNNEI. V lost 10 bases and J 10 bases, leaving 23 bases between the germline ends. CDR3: CAIRFGQSFDQYF. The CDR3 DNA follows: TGTGCCATTCGCTTCGGGCAGTCCTTCGACCAGTACTTC.

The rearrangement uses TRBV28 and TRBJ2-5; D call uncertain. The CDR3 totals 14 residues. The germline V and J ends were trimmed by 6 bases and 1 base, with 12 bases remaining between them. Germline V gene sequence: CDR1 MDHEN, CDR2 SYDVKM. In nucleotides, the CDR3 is TGTGCCAGCAGCCCTGGGGTCCTCCAAGAGACCCAGTACTTC. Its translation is CASSPGVLQETQYF.

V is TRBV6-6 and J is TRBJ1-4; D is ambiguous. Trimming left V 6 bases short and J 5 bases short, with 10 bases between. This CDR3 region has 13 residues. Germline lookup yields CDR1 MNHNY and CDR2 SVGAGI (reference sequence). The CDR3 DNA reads TGTGCCAGCAGCCTGATGGAGAATGAAAAACTGTTTTTT. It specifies CASSLMENEKLFF.

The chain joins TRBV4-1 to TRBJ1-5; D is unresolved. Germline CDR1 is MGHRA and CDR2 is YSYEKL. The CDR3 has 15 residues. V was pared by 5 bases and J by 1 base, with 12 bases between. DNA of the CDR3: TGCGCCAGCAGCGCTGTACGTCGGAGCAATCAGCCCCAGCATTTT. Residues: CASSAVRRSNQPQHF.

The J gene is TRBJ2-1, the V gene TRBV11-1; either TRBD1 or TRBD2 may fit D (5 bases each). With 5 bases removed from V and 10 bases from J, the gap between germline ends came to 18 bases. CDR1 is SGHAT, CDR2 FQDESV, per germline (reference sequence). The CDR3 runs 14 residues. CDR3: CASSRDLGWAEQFF. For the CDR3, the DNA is TGTGCCAGCAGCCGGGACCTTGGATGGGCAGAGCAGTTCTTC.

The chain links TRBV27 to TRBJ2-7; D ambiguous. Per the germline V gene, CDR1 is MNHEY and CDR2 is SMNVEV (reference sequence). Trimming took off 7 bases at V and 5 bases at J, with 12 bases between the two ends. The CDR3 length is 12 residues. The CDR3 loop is CASTNDPHEQYF. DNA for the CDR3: TGTGCCAGCACTAATGACCCACACGAGCAGTACTTC.

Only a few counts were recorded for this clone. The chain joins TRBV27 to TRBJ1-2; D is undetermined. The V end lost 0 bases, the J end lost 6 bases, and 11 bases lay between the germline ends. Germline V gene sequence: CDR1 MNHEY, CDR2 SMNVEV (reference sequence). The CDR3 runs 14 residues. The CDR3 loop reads CASSLSSGWDGYTF. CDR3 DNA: TGTGCCAGCAGTTTATCGAGTGGATGGGATGGCTACACCTTC.

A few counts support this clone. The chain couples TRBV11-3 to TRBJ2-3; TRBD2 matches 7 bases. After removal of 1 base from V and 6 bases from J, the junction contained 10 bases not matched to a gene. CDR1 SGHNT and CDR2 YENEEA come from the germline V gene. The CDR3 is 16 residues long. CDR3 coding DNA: TGTGCCAGCAGCTTAGGTCCTAGCATGGGAGGGGATACGCAGTATTTT. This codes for CASSLGPSMGGDTQYF.